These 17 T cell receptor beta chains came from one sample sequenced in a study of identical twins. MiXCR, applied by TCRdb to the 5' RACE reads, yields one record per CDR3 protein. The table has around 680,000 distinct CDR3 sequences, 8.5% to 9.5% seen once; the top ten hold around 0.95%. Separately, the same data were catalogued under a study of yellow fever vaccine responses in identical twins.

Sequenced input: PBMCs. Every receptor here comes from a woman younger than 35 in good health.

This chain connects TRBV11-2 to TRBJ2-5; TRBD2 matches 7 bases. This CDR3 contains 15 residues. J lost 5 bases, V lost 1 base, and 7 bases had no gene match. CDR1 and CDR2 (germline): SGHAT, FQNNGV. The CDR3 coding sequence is TGTGCCAGCAGCTTAGGAGGGCCAGCGGGGGAGACCCAGTACTTC. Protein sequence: CASSLGGPAGETQYF. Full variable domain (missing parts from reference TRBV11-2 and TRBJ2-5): EAGVAQSPRYKIIEKRQSVAFWCNPISGHATLYWYQQILGQGPKLLIQFQNNGVVDDSQLPKDRFSAERLKGVDSTLKIQPAKLEDSAVYLCASSLGGPAGETQYFGPGTRLLVL.

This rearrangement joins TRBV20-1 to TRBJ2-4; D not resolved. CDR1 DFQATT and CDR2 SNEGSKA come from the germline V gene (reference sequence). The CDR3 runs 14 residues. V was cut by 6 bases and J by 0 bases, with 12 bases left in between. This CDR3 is CSAHIELAKNIQYF. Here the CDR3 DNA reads TGCAGTGCCCACATCGAGCTAGCCAAAAACATTCAGTACTTC.

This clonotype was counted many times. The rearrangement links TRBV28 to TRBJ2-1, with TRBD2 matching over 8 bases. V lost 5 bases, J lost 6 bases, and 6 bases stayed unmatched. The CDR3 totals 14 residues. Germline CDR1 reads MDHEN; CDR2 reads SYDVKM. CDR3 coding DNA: TGTGCCAGCAGTATTAGCGGGGAGATCAATGAGCAGTTCTTC. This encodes CASSISGEINEQFF.

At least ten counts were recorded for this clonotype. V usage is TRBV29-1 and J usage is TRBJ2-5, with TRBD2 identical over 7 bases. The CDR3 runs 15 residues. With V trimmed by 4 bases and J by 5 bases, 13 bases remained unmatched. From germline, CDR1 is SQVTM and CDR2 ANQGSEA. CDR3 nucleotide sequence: TGCAGCGTTGTCCGGGAACCGACTAGCTGGGAGACCCAGTACTTC. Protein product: CSVVREPTSWETQYF.

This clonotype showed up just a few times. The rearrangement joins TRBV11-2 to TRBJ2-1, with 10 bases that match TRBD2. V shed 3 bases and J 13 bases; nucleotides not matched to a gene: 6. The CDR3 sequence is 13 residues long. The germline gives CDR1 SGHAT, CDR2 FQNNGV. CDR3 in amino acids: CASSFSSGSLQFF. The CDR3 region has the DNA TGTGCCAGCAGCTTTTCTAGCGGGAGTCTTCAGTTCTTC.

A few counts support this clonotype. CDR3: CASSKLQGAGGMNTEAFF. The CDR3 coding sequence is TGTGCCAGCAGTAAACTTCAGGGGGCGGGGGGGATGAACACTGAAGCTTTCTTT. The rearrangement joins TRBV6-1 to TRBJ1-1; TRBD1 agrees at 8 bases. Looked up from germline, CDR1 is MNHNS and CDR2 is SASEGT. The CDR3 loop spans 18 amino acids. V lost 5 bases and J lost 0; bases outside the gene matches: 14.

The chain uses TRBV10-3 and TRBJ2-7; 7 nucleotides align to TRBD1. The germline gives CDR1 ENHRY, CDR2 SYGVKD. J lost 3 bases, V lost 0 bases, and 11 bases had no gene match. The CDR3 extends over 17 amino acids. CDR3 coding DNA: TGTGCCATCAGTGAGTCTCCCCGAGGGGGCGAAGACTACGAGCAGTACTTC. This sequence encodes CAISESPRGGEDYEQYF.

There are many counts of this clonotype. The chain's CDR3 is CASSWEGATDTQYF. DNA of the CDR3: TGTGCCAGCAGTTGGGAGGGGGCGACAGATACGCAGTATTTT. This sequence joins TRBV12-3 or TRBV12-4 and TRBJ2-3, with D possibly called TRBD1 or TRBD2 (7 bases each). Trimming pared 4 bases from V and 3 bases from J, leaving 11 bases between. The CDR3 totals 14 residues.

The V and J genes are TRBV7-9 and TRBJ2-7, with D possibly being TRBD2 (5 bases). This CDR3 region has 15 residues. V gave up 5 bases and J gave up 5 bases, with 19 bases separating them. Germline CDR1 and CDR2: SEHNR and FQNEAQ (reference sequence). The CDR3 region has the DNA TGTGCCAGCAGCACCCTATTAGAACCTAGCCACGAGCAGTACTTC. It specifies CASSTLLEPSHEQYF.

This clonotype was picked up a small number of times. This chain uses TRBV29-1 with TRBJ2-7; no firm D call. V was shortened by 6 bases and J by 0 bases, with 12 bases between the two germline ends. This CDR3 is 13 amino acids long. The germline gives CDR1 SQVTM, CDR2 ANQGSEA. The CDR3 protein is CSVLTRSSYEQYF. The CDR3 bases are TGCAGCGTACTGACGAGAAGCTCCTACGAGCAGTACTTC.

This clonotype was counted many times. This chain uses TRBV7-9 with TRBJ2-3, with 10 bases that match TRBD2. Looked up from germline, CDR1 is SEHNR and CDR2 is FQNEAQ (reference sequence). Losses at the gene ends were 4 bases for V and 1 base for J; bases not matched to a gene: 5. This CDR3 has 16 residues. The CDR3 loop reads CASSSPTSGGTDTQYF. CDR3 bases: TGTGCCAGCAGCTCCCCTACTAGCGGGGGCACAGATACGCAGTATTTT.

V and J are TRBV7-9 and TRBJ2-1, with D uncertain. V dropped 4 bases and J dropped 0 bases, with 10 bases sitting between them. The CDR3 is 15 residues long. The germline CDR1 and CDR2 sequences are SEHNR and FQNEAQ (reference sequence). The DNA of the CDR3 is TGTGCCAGCAGCTCTCCAGCTGGCTCCTACAATGAGCAGTTCTTC. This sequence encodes CASSSPAGSYNEQFF.

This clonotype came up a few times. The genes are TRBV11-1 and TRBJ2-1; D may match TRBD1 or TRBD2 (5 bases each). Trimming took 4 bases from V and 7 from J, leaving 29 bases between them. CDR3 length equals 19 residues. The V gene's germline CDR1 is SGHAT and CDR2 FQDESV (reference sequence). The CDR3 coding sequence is TGTGCCAGCAGCTCCGCCCTTGGCGGGTTCGCAGGGCAACAAAATGAGCAGTTCTTC. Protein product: CASSSALGGFAGQQNEQFF.

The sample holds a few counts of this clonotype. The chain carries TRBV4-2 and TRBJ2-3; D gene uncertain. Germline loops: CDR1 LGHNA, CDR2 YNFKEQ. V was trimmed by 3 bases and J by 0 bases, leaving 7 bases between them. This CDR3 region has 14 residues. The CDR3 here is CASSHSVSTDTQYF. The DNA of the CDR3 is TGTGCCAGCAGCCATTCGGTTAGCACAGATACGCAGTATTTT.

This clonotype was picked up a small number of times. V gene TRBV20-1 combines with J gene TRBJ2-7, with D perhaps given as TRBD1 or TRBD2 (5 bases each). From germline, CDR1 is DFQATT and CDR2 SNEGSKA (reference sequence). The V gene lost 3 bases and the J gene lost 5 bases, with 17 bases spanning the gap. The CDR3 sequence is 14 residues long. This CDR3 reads CSASGTQRGHEQYF. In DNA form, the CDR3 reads TGCAGTGCTAGCGGGACCCAGCGCGGTCACGAGCAGTACTTC.

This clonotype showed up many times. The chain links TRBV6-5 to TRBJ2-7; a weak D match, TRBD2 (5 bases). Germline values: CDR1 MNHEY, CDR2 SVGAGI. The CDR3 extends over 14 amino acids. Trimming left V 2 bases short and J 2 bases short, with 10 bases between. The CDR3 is CASSYARGAYEQYF. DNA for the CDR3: TGTGCCAGCAGTTACGCTCGGGGAGCCTACGAGCAGTACTTC.

Here the CDR3 reads CASSLEGLTVTSTDTQYF. CDR3 sequence (DNA): TGTGCCAGCAGCCTGGAGGGGTTGACGGTAACTAGCACAGATACGCAGTATTTT. The chain links TRBV5-5 to TRBJ2-3; weak D call: TRBD2 (6 bases). CDR3 size: 18 residues. V dropped 4 bases and J dropped 0 bases, with 21 bases sitting between them. The germline CDR1 and CDR2 sequences are SGHKS and YYEKEE (reference sequence). Supplemented by reference TRBV5-5 and TRBJ2-3, the full variable domain reads DAGVTQSPTHLIKTRGQQVTLRCSPISGHKSVSWYQQVLGQGPQFIFQYYEKEERGRGNFPDRFSARQFPNYSSELNVNALLLGDSALYLCASSLEGLTVTSTDTQYFGPGTRLTVL.